This T cell receptor beta chain was profiled in a study of human thymus T cells (TCRdb year 2020). Some background on the complete study: The study used seven to nine infant thymus samples plus four related peripheral blood samples to characterize TCR alpha and beta repertoires. Donor ages ranged from about 7 to 250 days, and the cohort comprised roughly six male and two female infants.

The paper as a whole reports these results and caveats: Thymus samples yielded on average roughly 810,000 unique TCRB clonotypes, compared with some 83,000 from blood samples. Biased V and J gene segment usage appeared to be present in both thymic and peripheral blood repertoires. The related research reported highly overlapping thymic TCR repertoires among unrelated individuals.

The immunoSEQ multiplex PCR assay was used to amplify the TCRB and TCRAD loci from a standardized amount of quality-controlled genomic DNA. The amplicons spanned the V(D)J region and were long enough to cover the CDR3 and allow V and J genes to be identified. Amplicon sequencing was performed on an Illumina platform through the commercial immunoSEQ service. Concerning the study's data processing: Primer bias and sequencing errors were corrected as previously described, and TCRAD and TCRB definitions were based on the IMGT database. The repertoires were analysed using immunoSEQ Analyzer 3.0 and VDJTools for basic statistics, V/J segment usage, diversity estimates, rarefaction and pairwise overlap. To estimate diversity, the Chao1, ChaoE, Efron-Thisted, Shannon and inverse Simpson indices were applied, and diversity was also estimated on datasets down-sampled to the smallest sample. Repertoire overlap was assessed by strict matching of CDR3 nucleotide sequence, V gene and J gene, and clustering was done by Jaccard-based multidimensional scaling. TCRdb mirrors the immuneACCESS table, restricted to in-frame sequences. Some clones are absent from its copies; in checked studies, under half trace to an unresolved V gene, and the reason for the others is unknown. That table supplies the V and J calls and clone size; D and trimming were determined from the DNA. For this sample there are tens of thousands of clones; 85% to 95% appear just once. The leading ten clones occupy around 0.03% of the sample.

The V end loses 2 bases and the J end loses 0 bases, and a stretch of 10 bases separates them. Its CDR3 holds 15 amino acids, cysteine through phenylalanine. The kept DNA is CDR3 alone, 45 bases in frame from the first base. CDR1 and CDR2 are read off the germline V gene (reference sequence) as SGHKS and YYEKEE. Only one count was recorded for this clone. This clone's antigen is unknown. Base qualities are not recorded, but no much larger clone differs from it by a single base. The thymus tissue came from surgical resects taken out during corrective cardiac surgery. Donors were immunologically healthy infants undergoing open corrective cardiac surgery for congenital heart defects in Finland. After being mechanically released from the tissue, thymocytes were kept at -70 degrees C in pellets of about 8.5-32 million cells. A QIAsymphony instrument was used to extract genomic DNA from frozen cell pellets.

The rearrangement joined TRBV5-5 to TRBJ2-3; there is no confident call for the D gene. The receptor comes from a girl under three years old with a congenital heart defect but otherwise immunologically healthy. Sample: thymus tissue. The CDR3 region has the sequence CASSLMFTSTDTQYF. Read as DNA, the sequence is TGTGCCAGCAGCTTAATGTTCACTAGCACAGATACGCAGTATTTT.